These 4 T cell receptor beta chains were sequenced from one sample in a study of cytomegalovirus exposure and HLA in healthy donors. The PCR had 60 Vbeta and 13 Jbeta primers. Some clones are missing from TCRdb's copy, which holds only in-frame ones; the method was immunoSEQ multiplex PCR. The sample includes more than 85,000 clones, 83% of them seen just once. Sequenced input: PBMCs. The receptors come from a man aged 40-49 years in good health and CMV-seronegative.

The V gene is TRBV27, the J gene TRBJ2-5, with D possibly matching TRBD1 (6 bases). Germline assignment: CDR1 MNHEY and CDR2 SMNVEV (reference sequence). There are 14 residues in the CDR3. Trimming cost V 1 base and J 5 bases, with 11 bases left between them. CDR3 sequence: CASSLLGAAETQYF. The CDR3 nucleotides read TGTGCCAGCAGTTTATTGGGGGCCGCGGAGACCCAGTACTTC.

This chain connects TRBV28 to TRBJ2-7; a possible D gene is TRBD2 (6 bases). V lost 5 bases and J lost 0, with 14 bases in between. The CDR3 runs 15 residues. Germline values: CDR1 MDHEN, CDR2 SYDVKM. The CDR3 sequence is CASSQIAVPSYEQYF. The CDR3 region has the DNA TGTGCCAGCAGTCAAATAGCGGTACCCTCCTACGAGCAGTACTTC.

CDR3 in amino acids: CASSLGSSGGAYEQYF. The CDR3 region has the DNA TGCGCCAGCAGCTTGGGTTCTAGCGGGGGGGCCTACGAGCAGTACTTC. V and J are TRBV5-1 and TRBJ2-7; 12 bases line up with TRBD2. The CDR3 loop spans 16 amino acids. Germline V gives CDR1 SGHRS, CDR2 YFSETQ. J was trimmed by 2 bases and V by 0 bases; bases with no gene match: 3.

This clone was observed a few times. The gene calls are TRBV5-6 and TRBJ1-1; D possibly corresponds to TRBD1 (6 bases). V lost 3 bases to trimming and J lost 1 base, with 10 bases between them. Germline V gene data show CDR1 as SGHDT and CDR2 as YYEEEE. The CDR3 totals 14 residues. The CDR3 loop reads CASSSGQWNTEAFF. The DNA for the CDR3 is TGTGCCAGCAGCTCCGGACAGTGGAACACTGAAGCTTTCTTT.